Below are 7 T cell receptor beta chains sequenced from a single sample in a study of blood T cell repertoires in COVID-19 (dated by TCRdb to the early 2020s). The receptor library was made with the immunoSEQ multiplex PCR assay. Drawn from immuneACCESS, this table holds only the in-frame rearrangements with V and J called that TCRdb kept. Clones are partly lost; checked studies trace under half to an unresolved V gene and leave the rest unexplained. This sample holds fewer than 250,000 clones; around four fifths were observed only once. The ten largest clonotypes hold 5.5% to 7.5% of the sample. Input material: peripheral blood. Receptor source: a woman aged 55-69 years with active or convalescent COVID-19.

The CDR3 nucleotides are TGTGCCAGCAGATTGACAGGGGGGATCTATGGCTACACCTTC. Amino acid sequence: CASRLTGGIYGYTF. The chain joins TRBV6-5 to TRBJ1-2; TRBD1 matches 9 bases. Germline V CDR1 and CDR2: MNHEY, SVGAGI. Trimming cost V 6 bases and J 4 bases; bases outside gene matches: 6. This CDR3 spans 14 amino acids.

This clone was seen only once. The CDR3 is CASSHGTVAKNIQYF. CDR3 sequence (DNA): TGCGCCAGCAGTCACGGGACAGTAGCCAAAAACATTCAGTACTTC. V gene TRBV10-2 combines with J gene TRBJ2-4; TRBD1 agrees at 7 bases. In germline, CDR1 is WSHSY, CDR2 SAAADI. This CDR3 region has 15 residues. V trimming: 5 bases; J trimming: 0 bases; junction bases outside the gene matches: 4.

The CDR3 DNA is TGTGCCGAAAAGCGGGGCACAGATACGCAGTATTTT. Its protein is CAEKRGTDTQYF. The chain recombines TRBV21-1 with TRBJ2-3; the table's D call TRBD2 went unverified against the DNA. TRBV21-1 corresponds to a pseudogene. The CDR3 runs 12 residues.

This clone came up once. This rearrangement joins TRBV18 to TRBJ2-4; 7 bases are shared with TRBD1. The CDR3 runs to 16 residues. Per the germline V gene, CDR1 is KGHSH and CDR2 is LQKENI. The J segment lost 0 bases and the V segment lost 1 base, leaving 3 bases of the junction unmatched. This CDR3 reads CASSPRQGVAKNIQYF. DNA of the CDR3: TGTGCCAGCTCACCACGGCAGGGGGTAGCCAAAAACATTCAGTACTTC.

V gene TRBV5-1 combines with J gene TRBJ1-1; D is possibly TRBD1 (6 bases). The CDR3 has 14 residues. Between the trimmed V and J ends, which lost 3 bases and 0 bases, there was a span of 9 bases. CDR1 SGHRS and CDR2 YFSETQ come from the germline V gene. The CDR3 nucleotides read TGCGCCAGCAGCTGGGACATCATGAACACTGAAGCTTTCTTT. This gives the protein CASSWDIMNTEAFF.

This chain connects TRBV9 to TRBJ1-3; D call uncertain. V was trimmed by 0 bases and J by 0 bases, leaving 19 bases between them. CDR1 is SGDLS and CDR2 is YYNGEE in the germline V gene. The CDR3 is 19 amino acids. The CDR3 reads CASSVGEGGRILSGNTIYF. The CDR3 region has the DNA TGTGCCAGCAGCGTAGGGGAGGGCGGCAGGATCCTCTCTGGAAACACCATATATTTT.

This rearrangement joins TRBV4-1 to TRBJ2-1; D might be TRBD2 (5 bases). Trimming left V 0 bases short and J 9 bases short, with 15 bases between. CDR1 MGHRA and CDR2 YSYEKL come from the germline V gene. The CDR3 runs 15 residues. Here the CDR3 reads CASSQDESSLGEQFF. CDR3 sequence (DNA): TGCGCCAGCAGCCAAGATGAGTCTAGCCTAGGTGAGCAGTTCTTC.